This T cell receptor beta chain was sequenced for a study of metastatic and nonmetastatic thyroid tumors. Study context: Samples came from malignant and benign thyroid patients, and repertoires were compared across blood and tumor or nodule tissue.

Notes on this clone: Its antigen remains unidentified.

Prior to thyroid surgery, none of the patients had received any treatment. Study-wide results and limits: In both blood and tumor samples, TCR beta diversity was reported significantly higher for malignant than benign nodules.

Source study methods: Building a distant-metastasis classifier for papillary thyroid cancer drew on CDR3 differences across clinicopathological groups. With MiXCR, TCRdb called clones anew from the PCR reads. These V and J calls originate from TCRdb's pipeline instead of the authors' own analysis. This table has some 17,000 clones, about 28% appearing once. V was shortened by 3 bases and J by 5 bases, with 8 bases between the two germline ends. The CDR3 totals 12 residues. Germline-derived CDR1 and CDR2 are MDHEN and SYDVKM. This sequence was found in a female donor with papillary thyroid cancer or a benign thyroid nodule (not recorded which). Some clones in this sample may be carry-over from other donors' samples. The sequenced sample was tumor tissue. This chain uses TRBV28 with TRBJ2-7; D is unresolved. This CDR3 is CASSFNPDEQYF. The CDR3 DNA sequence: TGTGCCAGCAGTTTTAATCCGGACGAGCAGTACTTC. Complete variable domain (other parts from reference TRBV28 and TRBJ2-7): DVKVTQSSRYLVKRTGEKVFLECVQDMDHENMFWYRQDPGLGLRLIYFSYDVKMKEKGDIPEGYSVSREKKERFSLILESASTNQTSMYLCASSFNPDEQYFGPGTRLTVT.